This record covers a single T cell receptor (beta chain). From the PCR reads, TCRdb re-called clones with MiXCR. The repertoire holds almost 7,500 clones, over 25% seen once, with about a quarter in the top ten. This entry is derived from a study of metastatic and nonmetastatic thyroid tumors. Prior to thyroid surgery, none of the patients had received any treatment. The source is a male donor with papillary thyroid cancer or a benign thyroid nodule (not recorded which). Some clones in this sample may be carry-over from other donors' samples. Sequences were obtained from adjacent normal tissue.

The CDR3 loop is CASSPGNTGNYGYTF. For the CDR3, the DNA is TGTGCCAGCAGCCCCGGAAACACAGGGAACTATGGCTACACCTTC. The rearrangement uses TRBV6-1 and TRBJ1-2, with a tentative D call TRBD1 (6 bases). Germline V lookup: CDR1 MNHNS, CDR2 SASEGT. The CDR3 is 15 residues long. Trimming took 6 bases from V and 2 from J, leaving 16 bases between them.